The TCR beta chain under discussion was sequenced for a study of blood T cell repertoires in COVID-19. Study summary: From the United States, Italy and Spain came samples of acute and convalescent COVID-19.

Germline values: CDR1 LGHNA, CDR2 YSLEER. V lost 0 bases and J 2 bases, leaving 8 bases between the germline ends. This CDR3 contains 14 residues. TCRdb's copy holds only in-frame clones and misses some; the assay was immunoSEQ multiplex PCR. This sample has approximately 250,000 clones, with approximately 90% found just once. In its sample, this clone was seen once. The specimen sequenced was PBMCs or T cells enriched from blood (not recorded which). This TCR came from a woman in her 30s with acute COVID-19. The chain couples TRBV4-3 to TRBJ2-7, with TRBD1 as a possible D gene (6 bases). CDR3 region: CASSQEAGAYEQYF. CDR3 in DNA: TGCGCCAGCAGCCAAGAAGCAGGGGCCTACGAGCAGTACTTC.